This entry describes one T cell receptor beta chain. Its antigen is unidentified. This sample stems from a study of beta chain features in type 1 diabetes. Whole-study findings and limits: The analysis here could not establish whether HLA type shapes TCRB rearrangement. For Type 1 diabetes patients, all four CD4+ subsets carried TCRB CDR3s that were moderately but significantly shorter.

Averaging roughly 120 mL, one heparinised blood draw was given by each donor. Germline-derived CDR1 and CDR2 are SNHLY and FYNNEI. The V end lost 7 bases, the J end lost 4 bases, and 9 bases lay between the germline ends. The length of the CDR3 is 12 residues. Expressed TCRB transcripts were sequenced because the entire RNA isolate underwent reverse transcription. TCRdb's copy holds only in-frame clones and misses some; the assay was immunoSEQ multiplex PCR. The table shows 300,000 or so clones, with around an eighth occurring only once. The TCR comes from a man younger than 40 with type 1 diabetes. Sequencing input: naive CD4+ T cells from blood. V and J are TRBV2 and TRBJ2-3, with D maybe TRBD1 (5 bases). The CDR3 spells CASTLGADTQYF. The CDR3 DNA sequence: TGTGCCAGCACCCTAGGGGCAGATACGCAGTATTTT.